These 10 T cell receptor beta chains originate from one sample sequenced in a study of T cell clones after liver transplantation. Sequencing was performed with immunoSEQ multiplex PCR; in TCRdb, only in-frame clones are kept and a portion is missing. This sample has about 20,000 clones, with 90% to 95% found just once. The sequencing used CD8+ T cells from blood, collected about 25 months after liver transplant. The origin of the receptors is a human patient who received a liver transplant. Part of the T cells may come from the graft donor.

The chain carries TRBV15 and TRBJ2-1, with 7 bases lining up with TRBD1. The CDR3 is made up of 14 amino acids. V lost 3 bases, J lost 6 bases, and 5 bases stayed unmatched. Germline-derived CDR1 and CDR2 are LNHNV and YYDKDF (reference sequence). CDR3 residues: CATSSLNRGNEQFF. The CDR3, as DNA: TGTGCCACCAGCAGTTTAAACAGGGGCAATGAGCAGTTCTTC.

The chain couples TRBV6-5 to TRBJ2-1; the match to TRBD2 covers 16 bases. Trimming cost V 2 bases and J 7 bases; bases outside gene matches: 2. The CDR3 has 16 amino acids. CDR1 MNHEY and CDR2 SVGAGI come from the germline V gene. CDR3 DNA: TGTGCCAGCAGTTACGGGGGACTAGCGGGAGGGAATGAGCAGTTCTTC. Translation gives CASSYGGLAGGNEQFF.

This clone was seen a single time. V gene TRBV6-5 combines with J gene TRBJ2-3; 10 bases are a match to TRBD2. Germline V gene sequence: CDR1 MNHEY, CDR2 SVGAGI. J lost 3 bases, V lost 5 bases, and 5 bases had no gene match. The CDR3 length is 15 residues. The CDR3 here is CASSILSGRTDTQYF. CDR3 DNA sequence: TGTGCCAGCAGTATCCTTAGCGGGAGGACAGATACGCAGTATTTT.

V and J are TRBV9 and TRBJ2-3; D perhaps matches TRBD2 (5 bases). Germline loops: CDR1 SGDLS, CDR2 YYNGEE. This CDR3 has 14 amino acids. V was trimmed by 0 bases and J by 2 bases, leaving 7 bases between them. CDR3 amino acids: CASSVDGLTDTQYF. DNA of the CDR3: TGTGCCAGCAGCGTAGACGGACTCACAGATACGCAGTATTTT.

The chain uses TRBV27 and TRBJ2-4; 7 nucleotides match TRBD2. In germline, CDR1 is MNHEY, CDR2 SMNVEV (reference sequence). The V segment lost 5 bases and the J segment 0 bases; nucleotides outside the gene matches: 7. The CDR3 is 16 amino acids. CDR3 DNA sequence: TGTGCCAGCAGTCTAAGCGGGAAGCTAGCCAAAAACATTCAGTACTTC. Its translation: CASSLSGKLAKNIQYF.

This clone has only a few counts. J is TRBJ2-5 and V is TRBV2, with D maybe TRBD1 (5 bases). CDR3 size: 12 residues. Germline-derived CDR1 and CDR2 are SNHLY and FYNNEI. V lost 4 bases and J lost 2, with 5 bases in between. Here the CDR3 DNA reads TGTGCCAGCAGTGGACAGCAAGAGACCCAGTACTTC. Translation gives CASSGQQETQYF. Full variable domain (remainder filled in from reference TRBV2 and TRBJ2-5): EPEVTQTPSHQVTQMGQEVILRCVPISNHLYFYWYRQILGQKVEFLVSFYNNEISEKSEIFDDQFSVERPDGSNFTLKIRSTKLEDSAMYFCASSGQQETQYFGPGTRLLVL.

This chain joins TRBV28 and TRBJ2-7, with D possibly matching TRBD2 (5 bases). CDR1 and CDR2 (germline): MDHEN, SYDVKM. This CDR3 has 13 amino acids. V was cut by 4 bases and J by 3 bases, with 10 bases left in between. The CDR3 region is CASSSGLHYEQYF. CDR3 coding DNA: TGTGCCAGCAGTTCAGGACTCCACTACGAGCAGTACTTC.

This chain links TRBV28 with TRBJ2-1; tentative D call: TRBD2 (5 bases). Trimming shortened V by 1 base and J by 4 bases, and 14 bases separated the two germline ends. This CDR3 is built from 16 residues. Germline CDR1 and CDR2: MDHEN and SYDVKM. The CDR3: CASSLSLAESYNEQFF. The CDR3 DNA is TGTGCCAGCAGTTTATCTCTAGCTGAAAGTTACAATGAGCAGTTCTTC.

The V call is TRBV2, the J call TRBJ2-3, with D perhaps TRBD1 (5 bases). This CDR3 has 15 residues. Deletions cut 1 base from V and 1 base from J, with 9 bases between. Germline V CDR1 and CDR2: SNHLY, FYNNEI. CDR3 sequence: CASSEEGQGTDTQYF. In nucleotides, the CDR3 is TGTGCCAGCAGTGAAGAGGGGCAGGGCACAGATACGCAGTATTTT.

This sequence joins TRBV7-9 and TRBJ2-4, with TRBD1 as a possible D gene (6 bases). The ends were cut back, 4 bases at V and 0 bases at J, with 10 bases in the middle. Germline CDR1 SEHNR, CDR2 FQNEAQ (reference sequence). The length of the CDR3 is 15 residues. CDR3 coding DNA: TGTGCCAGCAGCTCTACAGGGATAGCCAAAAACATTCAGTACTTC. Translating gives CASSSTGIAKNIQYF.